What follows are 9 T cell receptor beta chains derived from one specimen sequenced in a study of cytomegalovirus exposure and HLA in healthy donors. Data came from immunoSEQ multiplex PCR; TCRdb stores just in-frame clones and leaves some out. The sample lists some 150,000 clones, about 95% occurring once. Sequenced: PBMCs. Receptors originate from a man between 18 and 35 years old in good health and CMV-seropositive.

The chain is built from TRBV7-9 and TRBJ2-1; 7 nucleotides line up with TRBD2. The CDR3 is made up of 14 amino acids. Germline V gene data show CDR1 as SEHNR and CDR2 as FQNEAQ (reference sequence). The junction had 10 bases not matched to a gene; V was cut back by 7 bases and J by 7 bases. The CDR3 spells CASIPGLSSNEQFF. The CDR3 DNA follows: TGTGCCAGCATCCCGGGACTATCGAGTAATGAGCAGTTCTTC.

V usage is TRBV5-1 and J usage is TRBJ1-1, with D possibly TRBD1 on 5 matching bases. Trimming took off 0 bases at V and 3 bases at J, with 9 bases between the two ends. Germline assignment: CDR1 SGHRS and CDR2 YFSETQ. CDR3 length: 14 amino acids. The CDR3 sequence: CASSLVSGDTEAFF. In DNA, the CDR3 is TGCGCCAGCAGCTTGGTTTCGGGGGACACTGAAGCTTTCTTT.

This chain uses TRBV7-3 with TRBJ2-3, with D possibly matching TRBD2 (5 bases). Germline values: CDR1 SGHTA, CDR2 FQGTGA. V lost 5 bases and J 4 bases, leaving 10 bases between the germline ends. The CDR3 is 13 residues long. The CDR3 coding sequence is TGTGCCAGCAGCCGAGGGCATTCAGATACGCAGTATTTT. As protein: CASSRGHSDTQYF.

The J gene is TRBJ2-5, the V gene TRBV11-2; 7 bases line up with TRBD1. The ends lost 2 bases at V and 4 bases at J; junction bases unmatched: 19. The germline CDR1 and CDR2 sequences are SGHAT and FQNNGV. This CDR3 is built from 19 residues. This chain's CDR3 is CASSLRGQGVVGPRETQYF. The CDR3 coding sequence is TGTGCCAGCAGCTTACGTGGTCAGGGGGTAGTGGGGCCAAGAGAGACCCAGTACTTC.

This clone was observed a single time. V gene TRBV28 combines with J gene TRBJ2-5; D might be TRBD2 (6 bases). CDR1 and CDR2 (germline): MDHEN, SYDVKM. This CDR3 spans 12 amino acids. Between the trimmed V and J ends, which lost 10 bases and 1 base, there was a span of 10 bases. The CDR3 DNA is TGTGCCACTCGGGGGTCCCAAGAGACCCAGTACTTC. Its protein is CATRGSQETQYF.

CDR3 bases: TGCAGCGTTGGGAGGGCGAACACTGAAGCTTTCTTT. Amino acid sequence: CSVGRANTEAFF. This rearrangement joins TRBV29-1 to TRBJ1-1; D is undetermined. Germline V gene lookup returns CDR1 SQVTM and CDR2 ANQGSEA. V lost 4 bases to trimming and J lost 1 base, with 7 bases between them. The CDR3 extends over 12 amino acids.

This sequence joins TRBV2 and TRBJ2-3; 9 bases agree with TRBD2. The CDR3 covers 16 residues. Looked up from germline, CDR1 is SNHLY and CDR2 is FYNNEI. J lost 8 bases, V lost 1 base, and 10 bases had no gene match. The CDR3 is CASSEGRGGRAATQYF. The CDR3 bases are TGTGCCAGCAGTGAAGGCCGCGGCGGGAGGGCCGCTACGCAGTATTTT.

The DNA of the CDR3 is TGTGCCAGCACCACTGGTGGGACAGCGAACACCGGGGAGCTGTTTTTT. It translates to CASTTGGTANTGELFF. The genes are TRBV5-4 and TRBJ2-2; 7 positions agree with TRBD1. In germline, CDR1 is SGHNT, CDR2 YYREEE (reference sequence). The V gene end was trimmed by 6 bases and the J gene end by 0 bases; junction bases not matched to a gene: 8. The CDR3 runs to 16 residues.

The chain uses TRBV7-8 and TRBJ2-3; 7 positions match TRBD2. This CDR3 comprises 17 residues. From germline, CDR1 is SGHVS and CDR2 FQNEAQ. The trim removed 1 base at V and 1 base at J, leaving 8 bases unmatched. The CDR3 loop reads CASSLVMSLARTDTQYF. The CDR3, as DNA: TGTGCCAGCAGCTTAGTGATGTCACTAGCGCGCACAGATACGCAGTATTTT.